This T cell receptor beta chain was recorded in a study of T cells expressing NK-cell markers (dated by TCRdb to the early 2020s). For the wider study: TCR beta-chain repertoires were profiled in sorted CD3+CD56+NKG2C+, CD3+CD56+NKG2C- and CD3+CD56-NKG2C+ T-cell subsets from about 8 donors. Among the eight sequenced donors, only one was HCMV-seronegative, while the other seven were HCMV-seropositive. All eight donors whose samples were sequenced were randomly selected healthy volunteers, three of them men and five women. The libraries were sequenced on Illumina HiSeq 2000/2500, MiSeq or NextSeq, producing 2 x 150 bp reads.

Sequencer: Illumina HiSeq 2000. The TCR beta cDNA libraries were made using 5'RACE template switching, a step that added both a universal primer site and unique molecular identifiers. Priming for cDNA synthesis came from the TCR beta constant segment, and two successive PCR amplification steps followed. As for the authors' bioinformatics: Reads were demultiplexed and grouped by UMI with MIGEC, and clonotypes were assembled and quantified with MiTCR. To remove erroneous sequences, TCR cDNA sequences were retained only when supported by two or more reads. The tcR package was used for downstream repertoire analysis, and clonotypes were matched between fractions using CDR3 nucleotide sequence together with V segment. VDJmatch was used to annotate antigen specificity against VDJdb, with one amino acid substitution allowed in CDR3. After reprocessing by TCRdb, each CDR3 protein sequence is one entry, and no DNA is given. These V and J calls are TCRdb output, not the study's own analysis. This sample's table contains around 550,000 distinct CDR3 sequences. About 3.6% of the sample is held by the ten biggest clonotypes.

About this clonotype itself: This receptor's antigen is unknown.

Findings and caveats that apply to the study as a whole: Whether the expanded NKG2C-expressing T cell clones were specific for HCMV antigens remained unclear. Those dominant clonotypes were again the most abundant among CD3+CD56-NKG2C+ cells in a few donors, at about 28.3-65%. In roughly six donors, the dominant CD3+CD56+NKG2C+ clonotypes ranked among the top 10 CD8+ clonotypes, making up roughly 1.0-7.5% of CD8+ T cells.

HCMV-specific IgG was detected in serum with a commercial ELISA kit to determine HCMV serostatus. Ficoll density gradient centrifugation was used to isolate peripheral blood mononuclear cells from blood. The CDR3 spans 14 residues, from the cysteine through the phenylalanine. The DNA is unrecorded. Via the germline V gene (reference sequence), CDR1 is DFQATT and CDR2 SNEGSKA. Sequenced material: blood T cells: a sorted CD56 or NKG2C T cell subset, CD4+ or CD8+ T cells, or bulk PBMC T cells (not recorded which). The V gene is TRBV20-1 and the J gene is TRBJ2-7; TCRdb returns TRBD1, unconfirmable since there is no DNA. This TCR derives from a man aged 18-30 years in good health. Donor details come from another sample of the same person, matched by shared clones. The CDR3 has the sequence CSAIPGQELFQQYF.